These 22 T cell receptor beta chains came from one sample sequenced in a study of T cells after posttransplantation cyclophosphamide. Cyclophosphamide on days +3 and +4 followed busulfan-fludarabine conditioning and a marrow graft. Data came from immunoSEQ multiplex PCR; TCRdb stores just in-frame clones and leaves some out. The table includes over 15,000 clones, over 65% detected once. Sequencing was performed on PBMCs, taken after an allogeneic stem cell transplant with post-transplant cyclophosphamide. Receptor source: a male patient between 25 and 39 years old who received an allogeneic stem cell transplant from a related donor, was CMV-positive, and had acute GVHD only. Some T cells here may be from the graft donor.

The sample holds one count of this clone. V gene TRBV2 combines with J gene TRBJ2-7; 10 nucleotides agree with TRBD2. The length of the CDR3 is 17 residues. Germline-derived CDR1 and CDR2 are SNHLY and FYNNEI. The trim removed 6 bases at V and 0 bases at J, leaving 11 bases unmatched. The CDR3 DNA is TGTGCCAGCAGCGGGAGCGGGGGGGGCCGCGCCTCCTACGAGCAGTACTTC. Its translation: CASSGSGGGRASYEQYF.

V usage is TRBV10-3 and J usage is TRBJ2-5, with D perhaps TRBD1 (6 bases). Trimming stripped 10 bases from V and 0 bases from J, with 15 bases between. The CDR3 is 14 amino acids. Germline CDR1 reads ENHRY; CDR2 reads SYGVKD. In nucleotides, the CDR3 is TGTGCCACAAAGGGGGTTACGTACCAAGAGACCCAGTACTTC. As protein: CATKGVTYQETQYF.

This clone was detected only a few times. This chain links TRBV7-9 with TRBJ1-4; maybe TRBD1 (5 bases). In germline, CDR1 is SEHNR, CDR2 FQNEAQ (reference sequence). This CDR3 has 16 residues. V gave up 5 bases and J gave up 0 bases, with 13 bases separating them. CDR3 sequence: CASSLFATATNEKLFF. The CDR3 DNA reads TGTGCCAGCAGCCTATTCGCGACAGCAACTAATGAAAAACTGTTTTTT.

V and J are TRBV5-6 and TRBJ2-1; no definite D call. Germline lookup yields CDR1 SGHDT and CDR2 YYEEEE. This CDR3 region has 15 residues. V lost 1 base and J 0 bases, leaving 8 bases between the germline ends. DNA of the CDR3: TGTGCCAGCAGCTTGCTCACCAGCTCCTACAATGAGCAGTTCTTC. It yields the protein CASSLLTSSYNEQFF.

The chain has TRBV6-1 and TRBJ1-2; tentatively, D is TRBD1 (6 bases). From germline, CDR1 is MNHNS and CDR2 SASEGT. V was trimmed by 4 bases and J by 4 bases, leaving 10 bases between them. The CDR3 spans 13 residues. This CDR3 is CASSGGQGYGYTF. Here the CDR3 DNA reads TGTGCCAGCAGTGGGGGGCAGGGCTATGGCTACACCTTC.

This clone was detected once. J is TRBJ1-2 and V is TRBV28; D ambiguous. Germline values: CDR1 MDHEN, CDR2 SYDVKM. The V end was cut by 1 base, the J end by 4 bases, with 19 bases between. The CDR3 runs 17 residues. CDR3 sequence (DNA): TGTGCCAGCAGTTTATTGGCGTGGAGCGGACGGAGCTATGGCTACACCTTC. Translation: CASSLLAWSGRSYGYTF.

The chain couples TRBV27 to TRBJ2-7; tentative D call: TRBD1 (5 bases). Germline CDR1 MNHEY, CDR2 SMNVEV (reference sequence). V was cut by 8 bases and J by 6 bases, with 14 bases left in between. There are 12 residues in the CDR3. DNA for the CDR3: TGTGCCAGCGGTCCAGGGTACCGCGAGCAGTACTTC. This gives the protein CASGPGYREQYF.

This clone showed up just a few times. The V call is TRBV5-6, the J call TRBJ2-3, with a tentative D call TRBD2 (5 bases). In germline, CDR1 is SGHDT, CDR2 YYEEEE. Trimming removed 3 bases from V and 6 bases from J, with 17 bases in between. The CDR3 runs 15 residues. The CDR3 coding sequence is TGTGCCAGCAGCTACGGACTCCAACGAGCGGATACGCAGTATTTT. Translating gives CASSYGLQRADTQYF.

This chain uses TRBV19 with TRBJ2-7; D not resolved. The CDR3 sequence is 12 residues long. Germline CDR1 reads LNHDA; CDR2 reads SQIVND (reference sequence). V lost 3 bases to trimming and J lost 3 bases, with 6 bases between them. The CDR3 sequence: CASSIGRYEQYF. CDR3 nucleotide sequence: TGTGCCAGTAGTATCGGTCGCTACGAGCAGTACTTC.

CDR3 in amino acids: CASGGVGENEQFF. CDR3 in DNA: TGTGCCAGCGGGGGGGTGGGGGAAAATGAGCAGTTCTTC. This rearrangement joins TRBV4-2 to TRBJ2-1; 7 positions match TRBD2. V lost 8 bases and J lost 7; bases outside the gene matches: 8. CDR3 length: 13 amino acids. Looked up from germline, CDR1 is LGHNA and CDR2 is YNFKEQ.

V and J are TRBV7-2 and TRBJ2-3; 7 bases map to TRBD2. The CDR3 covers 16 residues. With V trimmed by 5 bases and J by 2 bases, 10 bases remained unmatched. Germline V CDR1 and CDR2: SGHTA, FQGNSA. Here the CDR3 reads CASSPRLAGDTDTQYF. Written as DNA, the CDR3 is TGTGCCAGCAGCCCAAGACTAGCTGGGGACACAGATACGCAGTATTTT.

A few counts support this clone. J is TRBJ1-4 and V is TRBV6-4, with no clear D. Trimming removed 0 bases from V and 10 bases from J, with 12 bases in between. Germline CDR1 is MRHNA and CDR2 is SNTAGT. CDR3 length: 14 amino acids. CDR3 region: CASSDSRLWVKLFF. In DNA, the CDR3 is TGTGCCAGCAGTGACTCGCGGCTTTGGGTAAAACTGTTTTTT.

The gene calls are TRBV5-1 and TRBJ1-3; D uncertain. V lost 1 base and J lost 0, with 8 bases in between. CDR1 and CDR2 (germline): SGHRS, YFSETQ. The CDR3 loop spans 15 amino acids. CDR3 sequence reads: CASSLIQSSGNTIYF. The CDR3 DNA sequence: TGCGCCAGCAGCTTGATACAGTCCTCTGGAAACACCATATATTTT. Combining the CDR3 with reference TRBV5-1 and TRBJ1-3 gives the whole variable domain KAGVTQTPRYLIKTRGQQVTLSCSPISGHRSVSWYQQTPGQGLQFLFEYFSETQRNKGNFPGRFSGRQFSNSRSEMNVSTLELGDSALYLCASSLIQSSGNTIYFGEGSWLTVV.

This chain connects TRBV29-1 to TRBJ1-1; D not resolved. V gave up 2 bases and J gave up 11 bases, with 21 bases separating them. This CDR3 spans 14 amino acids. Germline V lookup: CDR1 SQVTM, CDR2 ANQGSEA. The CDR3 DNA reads TGCAGCGTTGAATTGGAGGAGTTCAGATTCGGGGCTTTCTTT. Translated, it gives CSVELEEFRFGAFF.

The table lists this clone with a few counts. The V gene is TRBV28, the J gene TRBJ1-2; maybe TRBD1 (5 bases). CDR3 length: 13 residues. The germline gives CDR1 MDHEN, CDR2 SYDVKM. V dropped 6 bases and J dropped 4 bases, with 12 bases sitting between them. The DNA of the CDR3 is TGTGCCAGCAGCAACCAGGGACTCTATGGCTACACCTTC. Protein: CASSNQGLYGYTF.

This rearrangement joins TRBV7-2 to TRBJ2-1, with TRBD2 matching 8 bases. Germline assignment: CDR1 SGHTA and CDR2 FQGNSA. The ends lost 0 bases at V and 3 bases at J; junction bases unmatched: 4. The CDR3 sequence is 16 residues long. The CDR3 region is CASSLATAGGYNEQFF. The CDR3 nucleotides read TGTGCCAGCAGCTTAGCGACGGCGGGGGGCTACAATGAGCAGTTCTTC.

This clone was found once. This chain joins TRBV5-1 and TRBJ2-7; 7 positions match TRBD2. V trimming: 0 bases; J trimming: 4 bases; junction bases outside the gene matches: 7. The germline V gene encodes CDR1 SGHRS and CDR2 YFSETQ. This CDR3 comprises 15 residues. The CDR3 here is CASSLASGGGYEQYF. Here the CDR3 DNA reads TGCGCCAGCAGCTTGGCCTCGGGGGGAGGTTACGAGCAGTACTTC. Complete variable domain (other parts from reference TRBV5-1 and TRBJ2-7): KAGVTQTPRYLIKTRGQQVTLSCSPISGHRSVSWYQQTPGQGLQFLFEYFSETQRNKGNFPGRFSGRQFSNSRSEMNVSTLELGDSALYLCASSLASGGGYEQYFGPGTRLTVT.

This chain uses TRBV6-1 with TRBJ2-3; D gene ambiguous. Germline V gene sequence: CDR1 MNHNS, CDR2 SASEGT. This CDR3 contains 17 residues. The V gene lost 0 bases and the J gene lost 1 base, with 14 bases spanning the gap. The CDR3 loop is CASSEAPASYRTDTQYF. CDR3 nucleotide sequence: TGTGCCAGCAGTGAAGCCCCAGCTAGTTATCGCACAGATACGCAGTATTTT.

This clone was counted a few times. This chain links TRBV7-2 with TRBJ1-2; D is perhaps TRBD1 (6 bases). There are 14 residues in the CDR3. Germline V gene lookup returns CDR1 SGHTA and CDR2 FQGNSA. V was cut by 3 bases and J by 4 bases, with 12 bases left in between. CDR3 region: CASSLGRGTYGYTF. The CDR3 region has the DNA TGTGCCAGCAGCTTGGGCAGGGGAACCTATGGCTACACCTTC. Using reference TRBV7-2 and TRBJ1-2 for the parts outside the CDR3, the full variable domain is GAGVSQSPSNKVTEKGKDVELRCDPISGHTALYWYRQSLGQGLEFLIYFQGNSAPDKSGLPSDRFSAERTGGSVSTLTIQRTQQEDSAVYLCASSLGRGTYGYTFGSGTRLTVV.

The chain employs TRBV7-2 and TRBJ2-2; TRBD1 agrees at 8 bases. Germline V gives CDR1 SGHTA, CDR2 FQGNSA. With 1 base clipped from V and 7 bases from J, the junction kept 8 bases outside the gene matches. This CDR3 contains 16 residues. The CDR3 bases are TGTGCCAGCAGCTTAGAGGGGACAGGAGACTTCGGGGAGCTGTTTTTT. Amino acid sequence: CASSLEGTGDFGELFF.

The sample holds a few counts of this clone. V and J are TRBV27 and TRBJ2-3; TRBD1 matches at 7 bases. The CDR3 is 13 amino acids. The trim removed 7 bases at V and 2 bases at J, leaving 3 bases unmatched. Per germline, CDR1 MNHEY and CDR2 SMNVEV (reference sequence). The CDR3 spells CASIDRVTDTQYF. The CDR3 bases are TGTGCCAGCATCGACAGGGTCACAGATACGCAGTATTTT.

This CDR3 is CASSESTRGYEQYF. CDR3 sequence (DNA): TGCGCCAGCAGTGAGTCGACTCGGGGCTACGAGCAGTACTTC. The V and J genes are TRBV10-1 and TRBJ2-7; D perhaps matches TRBD2 (5 bases). The CDR3 has 14 residues. V lost 0 bases and J lost 3, with 9 bases in between. Germline V gene sequence: CDR1 WNHNN, CDR2 SYGVQD (reference sequence).